Below are 25 T cell receptor beta chains sequenced from a single sample in a study of metastatic and nonmetastatic thyroid tumors. Each patient came to thyroid surgery without any prior treatment (of any kind). TCRdb reprocessed the PCR reads using MiXCR. The sample gives 28,000 or so clones, about 15% of which show up once; approximately 4.6% is in the top ten. Sequenced: blood. The receptor set was obtained from a female donor with papillary thyroid cancer or a benign thyroid nodule (not recorded which). Some clones in this sample may be carry-over from other donors' samples.

A note on this clone: A junction end diverges from the germline sequence, so it may reflect a read error. The chain couples TRBV27 to TRBJ2-3; 8 bases are shared with TRBD1. In germline, CDR1 is MNHEY, CDR2 SMNVEV (reference sequence). The CDR3 has 17 amino acids. The CDR3 region has the DNA TGTGCCAGCAGTCCCCCAGGGGGCGGAGAGTGCACTGATACTCAGTATTTT. It specifies CASSPPGGGECTDTQYF.

This clone occurred many times. The chain uses TRBV2 and TRBJ1-5; D is undetermined. V dropped 7 bases and J dropped 4 bases, with 8 bases sitting between them. The CDR3 is 12 amino acids. Looked up from germline, CDR1 is SNHLY and CDR2 is FYNNEI. This chain's CDR3 is CASNQVNQPQHF. The CDR3 DNA follows: TGTGCCAGCAACCAGGTTAATCAGCCCCAGCATTTT.

This clone was seen a single time. This rearrangement joins TRBV20-1 to TRBJ1-2, with 10 bases identical to TRBD1. CDR3 length: 16 residues. V shed 2 bases and J 7 bases; nucleotides not matched to a gene: 13. CDR1 and CDR2 from the germline V gene are DFQATT and SNEGSKA (reference sequence). Here the CDR3 reads CSARKSWGQGSGGYTF. CDR3 nucleotides: TGCAGTGCTAGAAAGAGCTGGGGACAGGGGAGTGGTGGCTACACCTTC.

This clone was counted between two and nine times. J is TRBJ1-1 and V is TRBV12-3 or TRBV12-4, with 10 bases matching TRBD1. CDR3 length: 16 residues. J gave up 6 bases and V 3 bases, and 10 bases lay outside the gene matches. CDR3 loop: CASSLGQGPGVAEAFF. In nucleotides, the CDR3 is TGTGCCAGCAGTTTGGGACAGGGGCCGGGGGTCGCTGAAGCTTTCTTT.

This clone was recorded once. This rearrangement joins TRBV11-3 to TRBJ2-7; 12 nucleotides align to TRBD1. V dropped 0 bases and J dropped 5; count of bases not matched to a gene: 2. CDR1 and CDR2 from the germline V gene are SGHNT and YENEEA. The CDR3 has 15 amino acids. The CDR3: CASSLEGTGGDEQYF. The CDR3 DNA sequence: TGTGCCAGCAGCTTAGAAGGGACAGGGGGCGACGAGCAGTACTTC.

By sample share, this clone is medium-sized (0.01 to 0.1%). This CDR3 is also generated by other DNA sequences in the sample. V gene TRBV12-3 or TRBV12-4 combines with J gene TRBJ2-1, with TRBD2 matching over 10 bases. The CDR3 sequence is 16 residues long. The junction had 10 bases not matched to a gene; V was cut back by 5 bases and J by 6 bases. This CDR3 reads CASSNIGLAGVNEQFF. CDR3 coding DNA: TGTGCCAGCAGTAACATTGGGCTAGCGGGAGTCAATGAGCAGTTCTTC.

The rearrangement uses TRBV18 and TRBJ1-1; D is undetermined. CDR3 size: 13 residues. Germline loops: CDR1 KGHSH, CDR2 LQKENI. The germline V and J ends were trimmed by 3 bases and 3 bases, with 8 bases remaining between them. The CDR3 region has the DNA TGTGCCAGCTCACCTTTCTGGGACACTGAAGCTTTCTTT. Translated: CASSPFWDTEAFF.

The sample holds many counts of this clone. The CDR3 nucleotides read TGTGCCACCGCCGGGACAGGGGTTTCAGAGACCCAGTACTTC. It yields the protein CATAGTGVSETQYF. J is TRBJ2-5 and V is TRBV24-1; 10 nucleotides match TRBD1. Germline-derived CDR1 and CDR2 are KGHDR and SFDVKD. V shed 9 bases and J 4 bases; nucleotides not matched to a gene: 7. There are 14 residues in the CDR3.

Relative to its sample, this clone is medium-sized. V and J are TRBV20-1 and TRBJ1-2, with 7 bases identical to TRBD1. The CDR3 is 15 residues long. With 4 bases clipped from V and 3 bases from J, the junction kept 11 bases outside the gene matches. CDR1 DFQATT and CDR2 SNEGSKA come from the germline V gene (reference sequence). The CDR3 region has the DNA TGCAGTGCTACAGGGGGTCAGGGTTCCTACTATGGCTACACCTTC. Translated, it gives CSATGGQGSYYGYTF.

The chain couples TRBV7-3 to TRBJ2-3, with D possibly TRBD2 on 5 matching bases. The germline V gene has CDR1 SGHTA and CDR2 FQGTGA. The CDR3 is 15 residues long. The V gene lost 3 bases and the J gene lost 4 bases, with 14 bases spanning the gap. CDR3 in amino acids: CASSFQAGDADTQYF. For the CDR3, the DNA is TGTGCCAGCAGCTTCCAGGCGGGTGACGCAGATACGCAGTATTTT.

This clone has a count of ten or more. The J gene is TRBJ1-6, the V gene TRBV2; 10 bases map to TRBD1. This CDR3 region has 16 residues. The V gene end was trimmed by 9 bases and the J gene end by 4 bases; junction bases not matched to a gene: 9. Germline V lookup: CDR1 SNHLY, CDR2 FYNNEI. The DNA for the CDR3 is TGTGCCAGTCACCGGGACAGGGGAGGATATAATTCACCCCTCCACTTT. Amino acids: CASHRDRGGYNSPLHF.

This clone was recorded at least ten times. Written as DNA, the CDR3 is TGTGCCAGCCTCGGACAGGAGGACAAGGGGGAGCTGTTTTTT. Amino acids: CASLGQEDKGELFF. The rearrangement links TRBV10-3 to TRBJ2-2, with 7 positions matching TRBD1. The germline gives CDR1 ENHRY, CDR2 SYGVKD. The CDR3 runs to 14 residues. The V and J ends lost 10 bases and 8 bases, in that order; junction bases with no gene match: 13.

This clone was seen repeatedly, ten times or more. The V and J genes are TRBV13 and TRBJ2-5; 10 nucleotides align to TRBD1. From germline, CDR1 is PRHDT and CDR2 FYEKMQ (reference sequence). V dropped 0 bases and J dropped 4; count of bases not matched to a gene: 8. CDR3 length: 17 residues. The CDR3 reads CASSLGPGQGRVETQYF. CDR3 nucleotide sequence: TGTGCCAGCAGCTTAGGCCCGGGACAGGGGCGAGTAGAGACCCAGTACTTC.

Many counts were recorded for this clone. This sequence joins TRBV9 and TRBJ2-2; maybe TRBD2 (5 bases). Germline V gene lookup returns CDR1 SGDLS and CDR2 YYNGEE. This CDR3 contains 13 residues. V dropped 4 bases and J dropped 4 bases, with 8 bases sitting between them. Here the CDR3 reads CASSPRGTGELFF. For the CDR3, the DNA is TGTGCCAGCAGCCCTCGGGGCACCGGGGAGCTGTTTTTT.

In this sample, this clone turned up a few times. This chain links TRBV6-1 with TRBJ2-7; perhaps TRBD2 as D (6 bases). The germline V and J ends were trimmed by 8 bases and 6 bases, with 17 bases remaining between them. CDR3 length: 13 residues. The germline V gene has CDR1 MNHNS and CDR2 SASEGT. In DNA form, the CDR3 reads TGTGCCAGCGCCCTCGGGAGTAGATCCGAGCAGTACTTC. Translation: CASALGSRSEQYF.

This clone was observed a few times. The chain joins TRBV15 to TRBJ2-5; D is ambiguous. This CDR3 is built from 15 residues. CDR1 LNHNV and CDR2 YYDKDF come from the germline V gene (reference sequence). With 5 bases removed from V and 5 bases from J, the gap between germline ends came to 18 bases. CDR3 bases: TGTGCCACCAGCGCAGTACCGGGCCAACGGGAGACCCAGTACTTC. The encoded protein is CATSAVPGQRETQYF. Using reference TRBV15 and TRBJ2-5 for the parts outside the CDR3, the full variable domain is DAMVIQNPRYQVTQFGKPVTLSCSQTLNHNVMYWYQQKSSQAPKLLFHYYDKDFNNEADTPDNFQSRRPNTSFCFLDIRSPGLGDTAMYLCATSAVPGQRETQYFGPGTRLLVL.

This clone was detected a few times. V is TRBV12-3 or TRBV12-4 and J is TRBJ1-1; D is undetermined. Trimming took 4 bases from V and 8 from J, leaving 11 bases between them. The CDR3 consists of 12 residues. The CDR3 DNA reads as TGTGCCAGCAGTTACGTCGGAAAGGAAGCTTTCTTT. Its translation is CASSYVGKEAFF.

At least ten counts were recorded for this clone. Additional DNA sequences in this sample encode the identical CDR3. The rearrangement joins TRBV6-1 to TRBJ1-1; 8 nucleotides align to TRBD1. There are 14 residues in the CDR3. Germline CDR1 reads MNHNS; CDR2 reads SASEGT. V was pared by 4 bases and J by 5 bases, with 6 bases of the junction left unmatched. The CDR3 sequence: CASSGQGARTEAFF. The DNA for the CDR3 is TGTGCCAGCAGTGGGCAGGGGGCCCGGACTGAAGCTTTCTTT.

CDR3 in DNA: TGTGCCTGGAGCCCTGTGTACACTGAAGCTTTCTTT. It yields the protein CAWSPVYTEAFF. The J gene is TRBJ1-1, the V gene TRBV30; D remains ambiguous. The V end lost 3 bases, the J end lost 3 bases, and 8 bases lay between the germline ends. Germline V gives CDR1 GTSNPN, CDR2 SVGIG (reference sequence). The CDR3 runs to 12 residues.

With respect to this clone: This could be a read error, since a much larger clone is one nucleotide away. Other DNA sequences in this sample translate to the same CDR3. CDR3 protein: CASSLGGGVPTNEKLFF. The CDR3 DNA follows: TGCGCCAGCAGCTTGGGTGGGGGAGTCCCAACTAATGAAAAACTGTTTTTT. V is TRBV5-4 and J is TRBJ1-4; possible D gene TRBD1, 5 bases. The CDR3 runs to 17 residues. Germline loops: CDR1 SGHNT, CDR2 YYREEE (reference sequence).

This clone was counted between two and nine times. A much larger clone differs by one base, so this may be a read error. Other DNA sequences in the sample encode the same CDR3. The V gene is TRBV25-1, the J gene TRBJ1-1; tentatively, D is TRBD1 (5 bases). Per the germline V gene, CDR1 is MGHDK and CDR2 is SYGVNS. V was pared by 1 base and J by 5 bases, with 14 bases between. The CDR3 runs to 15 residues. In DNA form, the CDR3 reads TGTGCCAGCAGTGAATGGGACGGAAGAAGGACTGAAGCTTTCTTT. This sequence encodes CASSEWDGRRTEAFF.

This clone was picked up many times. The sample contains more than one DNA sequence encoding this CDR3. The chain is built from TRBV28 and TRBJ2-6; D ambiguous. CDR3 length: 15 residues. Trimming cost V 2 bases and J 1 base, with 6 bases left between them. CDR1 is MDHEN, CDR2 SYDVKM, per germline. The CDR3 reads CASSLLKSGANVLTF. The CDR3 nucleotides are TGTGCCAGCAGTTTACTGAAATCTGGGGCCAACGTCCTGACTTTC.

Many counts were recorded for this clone. This sequence joins TRBV9 and TRBJ2-7, with TRBD2 matching over 8 bases. V trimming: 4 bases; J trimming: 3 bases; junction bases outside the gene matches: 9. The CDR3 is 15 residues long. Looked up from germline, CDR1 is SGDLS and CDR2 is YYNGEE. The CDR3 bases are TGTGCCAGCAGCCCCCGGACTAGCCCTCTCTACGAGCAGTACTTC. It yields the protein CASSPRTSPLYEQYF.

The chain links TRBV20-1 to TRBJ2-7; 8 positions match TRBD2. The V segment lost 5 bases and the J segment 11 bases; nucleotides outside the gene matches: 8. The CDR3 length is 11 residues. Germline assignment: CDR1 DFQATT and CDR2 SNEGSKA (reference sequence). DNA of the CDR3: TGCAGTGCTCCGACTAGCGAGCAGAAGTACTTC. It translates to CSAPTSEQKYF.

This clone was seen many times. The rearrangement joins TRBV6-1 to TRBJ1-4; 8 positions agree with TRBD1. This CDR3 has 13 amino acids. Trimming removed 6 bases from V and 8 bases from J; junction bases left unmatched: 5. The germline V gene has CDR1 MNHNS and CDR2 SASEGT. CDR3 loop: CASSRGLGEKLFF. In nucleotides, the CDR3 is TGTGCCAGCAGCAGGGGGCTGGGAGAAAAACTGTTTTTT.